The entry below gives a single TCR beta chain sequence along with its context. These data originate in a study of ipilimumab plus nivolumab after autologous stem cell transplantation. TCRdb keeps only in-frame clones here, not all; method: immunoSEQ multiplex PCR. The sample has over 75,000 clones; over 80% are singletons. This CDR3 comprises 12 residues. Germline-derived CDR1 and CDR2 are GTSNPN and SVGIG (reference sequence). V was shortened by 3 bases and J by 2 bases, with 7 bases between the two germline ends. This clonotype was sampled from a male donor with diffuse large B-cell lymphoma. Specimen: PBMCs, collected in a trial of ipilimumab plus nivolumab as post-transplant consolidation. The chain uses TRBV30 and TRBJ2-5, with no clear D. CDR3 DNA sequence: TGTGCCTGGAGGACCGTTCAAGAGACCCAGTACTTC. Amino acids: CAWRTVQETQYF.